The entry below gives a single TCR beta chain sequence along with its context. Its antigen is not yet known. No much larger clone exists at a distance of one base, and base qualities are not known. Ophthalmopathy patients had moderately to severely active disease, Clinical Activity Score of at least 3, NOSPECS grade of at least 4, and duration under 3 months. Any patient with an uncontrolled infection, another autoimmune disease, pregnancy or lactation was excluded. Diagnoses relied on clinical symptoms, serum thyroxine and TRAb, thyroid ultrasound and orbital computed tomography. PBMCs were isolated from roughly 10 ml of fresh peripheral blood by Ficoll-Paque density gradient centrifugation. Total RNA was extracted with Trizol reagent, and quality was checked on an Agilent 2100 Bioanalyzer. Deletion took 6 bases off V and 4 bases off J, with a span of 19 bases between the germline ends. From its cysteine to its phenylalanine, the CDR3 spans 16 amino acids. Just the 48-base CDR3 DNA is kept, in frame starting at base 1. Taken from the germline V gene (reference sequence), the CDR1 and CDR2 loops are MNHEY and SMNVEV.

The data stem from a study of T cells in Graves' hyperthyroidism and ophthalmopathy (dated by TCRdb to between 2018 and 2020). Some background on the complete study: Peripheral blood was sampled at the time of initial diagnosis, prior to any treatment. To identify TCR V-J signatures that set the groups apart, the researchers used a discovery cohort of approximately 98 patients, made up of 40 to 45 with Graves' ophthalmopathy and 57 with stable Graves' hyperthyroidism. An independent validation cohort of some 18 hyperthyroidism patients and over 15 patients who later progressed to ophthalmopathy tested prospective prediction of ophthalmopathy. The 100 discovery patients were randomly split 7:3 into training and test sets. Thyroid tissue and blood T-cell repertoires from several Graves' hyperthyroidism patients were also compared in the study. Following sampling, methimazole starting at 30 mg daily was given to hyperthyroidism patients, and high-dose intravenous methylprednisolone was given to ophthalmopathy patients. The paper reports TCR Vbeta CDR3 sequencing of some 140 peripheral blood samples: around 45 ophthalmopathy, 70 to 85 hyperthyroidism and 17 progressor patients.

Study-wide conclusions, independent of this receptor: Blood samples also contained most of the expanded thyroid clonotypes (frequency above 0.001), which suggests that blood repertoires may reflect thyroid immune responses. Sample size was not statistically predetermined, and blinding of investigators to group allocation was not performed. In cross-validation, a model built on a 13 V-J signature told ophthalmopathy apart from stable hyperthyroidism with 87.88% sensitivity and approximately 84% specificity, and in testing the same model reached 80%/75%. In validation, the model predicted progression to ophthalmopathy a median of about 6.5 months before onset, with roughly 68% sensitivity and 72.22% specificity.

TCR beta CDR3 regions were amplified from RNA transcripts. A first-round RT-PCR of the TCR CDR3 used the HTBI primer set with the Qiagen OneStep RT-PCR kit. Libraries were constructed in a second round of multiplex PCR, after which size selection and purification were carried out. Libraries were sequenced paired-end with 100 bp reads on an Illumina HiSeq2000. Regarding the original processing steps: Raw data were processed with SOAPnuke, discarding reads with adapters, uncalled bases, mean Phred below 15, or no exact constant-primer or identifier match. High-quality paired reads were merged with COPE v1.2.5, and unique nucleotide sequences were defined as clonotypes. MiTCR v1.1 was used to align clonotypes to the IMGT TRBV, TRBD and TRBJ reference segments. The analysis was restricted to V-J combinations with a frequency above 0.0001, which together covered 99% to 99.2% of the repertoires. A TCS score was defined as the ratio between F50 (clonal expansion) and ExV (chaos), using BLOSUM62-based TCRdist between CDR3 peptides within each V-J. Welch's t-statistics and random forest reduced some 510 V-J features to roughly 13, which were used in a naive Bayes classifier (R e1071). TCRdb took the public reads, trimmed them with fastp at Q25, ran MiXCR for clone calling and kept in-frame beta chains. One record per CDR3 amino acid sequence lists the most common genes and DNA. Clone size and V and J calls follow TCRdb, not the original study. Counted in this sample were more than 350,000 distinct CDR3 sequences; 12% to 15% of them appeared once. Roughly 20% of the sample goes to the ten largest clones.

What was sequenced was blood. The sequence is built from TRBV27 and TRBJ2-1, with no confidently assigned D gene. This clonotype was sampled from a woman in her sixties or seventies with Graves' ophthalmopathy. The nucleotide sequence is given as TGTGCCAGCAGCCTTTTAGCCGAGAGTGGGTACAATGAGCAGTTCTTC. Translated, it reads CASSLLAESGYNEQFF.